The rows below give T cell receptor beta chains drawn from one sample of a study of T cell repertoires in cytomegalovirus infection. These receptors have no known antigen. TCRdb ran MiXCR on the reads and lists one entry per CDR3 protein. The sample records around 100,000 distinct CDR3 sequences, around 30% being singletons. The sequencing used CD8+ T cells from cultured PBMCs, collected from culture after CMV antigen stimulation. These receptors were collected from a human donor in good health (CMV status not recorded). Some clones in this sample may be carry-over from other donors' samples. The CDR3 runs from the conserved cysteine through the conserved F or W. A D gene is named only where the DNA matches it firmly. Only some rows state a clone size, as once, few, many or a class for expanded clones.

D,size,J,V,CDR3
.,many,TRBJ2-7,TRBV7-2,CASSLEWLRTEQYF
.,.,TRBJ2-2,TRBV6-5,CATSRGAILRTGELFF
.,.,TRBJ2-7,TRBV7-2,CASSLAMTAEYYEQYF
TRBD1,.,TRBJ1-1,TRBV10-3,CATSRGQGPTEAFF
TRBD1,once,TRBJ2-7,TRBV12-3/TRBV12-4,CASSRTGGGEQYF
.,few,TRBJ1-1,TRBV19,CASSTGVSTEAFF
TRBD1,few,TRBJ2-7,TRBV7-9,CASSPGTGIMYEQYF
.,.,TRBJ2-1,TRBV6-6,CASSYSIRGDEQFF
TRBD1,few,TRBJ2-7,TRBV28,CASRRGGQSSYEQYF
.,many,TRBJ2-1,TRBV6-1,CASRGALGESYNEQFF
.,few,TRBJ2-1,TRBV12-3/TRBV12-4,CASSFRADNEQFF
.,once,TRBJ1-2,TRBV15,CATSRGHPSRGYTF
.,.,TRBJ2-7,TRBV19,CASSTWGGATYEQYF
.,few,TRBJ2-7,TRBV6-8,CASSPNLDSAYEQYF
TRBD1,.,TRBJ2-4,TRBV15,CATSTRDRLAKNIQYF
.,.,TRBJ2-7,TRBV11-2,CASSGHVTGVSEEQYF
TRBD1,.,TRBJ2-5,TRBV4-2,CASSPGDRGDQETQYF
TRBD2,.,TRBJ2-1,TRBV4-1,CASSQDRASGGNEQFF
.,few,TRBJ2-7,TRBV27,CASSLLGGPSYEQYF
TRBD2,.,TRBJ2-1,TRBV6-1,CASSGLAASSYNEQFF
TRBD2,.,TRBJ2-2,TRBV6-8,CASSQSGGYTGELFF
.,few,TRBJ2-5,TRBV28,CASSPDRSGDQETQYF